The clone carrying this TCR beta chain was found a few times. The antigen is not known. The beta constant-region primer was an equimolar mix of two oligonucleotides covering TRBC1 and TRBC2. From the UMI-ligation and nested PCR reads, TCRdb called clonotypes with MiXCR, one entry per CDR3 protein. The sample includes 32,000 or so distinct CDR3 sequences, about an eighth of them seen just once. The data belong to a study of naive and memory T cell subsets. CDR3 length equals 15 residues. Germline assignment: CDR1 SGHAT and CDR2 FQNNGV. The V gene lost 5 bases and the J gene lost 6 bases, with 19 bases spanning the gap. Whole-study findings and limits: Diversity fell and Gini index rose from naive through CM, EM, EMRA. Over 95% of naive TCR sequences appeared only once after error correction, unlike memory subsets.

This receptor was identified in a human donor in good health. Sequencing was performed on effector memory CD4+ T cells from blood. Subset indicated: effector memory, CD45RA- CD27-. The rearrangement links TRBV11-2 to TRBJ1-2; D remains ambiguous. Here the CDR3 reads CASSQGSSPGDGYTF. The CDR3, as DNA: TGTGCCAGCAGCCAAGGATCTTCCCCTGGAGATGGCTACACCTTC. The variable domain in full, with the rest retrieved from reference TRBV11-2 and TRBJ1-2, is EAGVAQSPRYKIIEKRQSVAFWCNPISGHATLYWYQQILGQGPKLLIQFQNNGVVDDSQLPKDRFSAERLKGVDSTLKIQPAKLEDSAVYLCASSQGSSPGDGYTFGSGTRLTVV.